This paragraph reports one T cell receptor beta chain. The antigen remains undetermined. The germline CDR1 and CDR2 sequences are LGHNA and YNFKEQ. This CDR3 region has 22 residues. Trimming left V 0 bases short and J 0 bases short, with 27 bases between. Unique-molecular-identifier-tagged TCR beta cDNA libraries were used. TCRdb re-called the PCR reads with MiXCR, one entry per CDR3 protein. The sample has about 160,000 distinct CDR3 sequences; 35% to 40% are singletons. The data were obtained in a study of post-analysis software for immune sequencing data. Study-wide points: TRBV segments more frequent in patients than in controls numbered a few and included TRBV5-6, TRBV5-1 and TRBV20-1. Compared against controls, patients with multiple sclerosis displayed significantly lower normalized Chao1 diversity. Batch-matched samples strongly co-clustered by F measure.

This clonotype was obtained from a girl aged 10 to 17 with multiple sclerosis. Sample: blood, taken after autologous hematopoietic stem cell transplantation. This sequence joins TRBV4-2 and TRBJ2-4, with D possibly being TRBD1 (6 bases). CDR3 loop: CASSQDLMGQSLHFLAKNIQYF. The CDR3 coding sequence is TGTGCCAGCAGCCAAGATCTGATGGGACAATCACTACATTTTTTAGCCAAAAACATTCAGTACTTC.